A selection of T cell receptor beta chains follows, all from one sample in a study of a mutant IDH1 vaccine in newly diagnosed glioma. These TCRs are of unknown antigen specificity. This table comes from immunoSEQ multiplex PCR, and its TCRdb copy is limited to in-frame clones, with some not included. The table records approximately 40,000 clones, approximately 80% of them present only once. The material sequenced was PBMCs, taken from a glioma patient whose treatment included an IDH1 peptide vaccine. The origin of the receptors is a man in his forties with glioma. The CDR3 runs from the conserved cysteine through the conserved F or W. D genes are given only for firm matches. Clone size is stated in some rows and not others, as once, few, many or a class when expanded.

v_gene: TRBV4-1
d_gene: -
j_gene: TRBJ2-5
abundance: -
CDR3aa: CASTSGLTLKETQYF
CDR3nt: TGCGCCAGCACATCGGGGCTTACCCTCAAAGAGACCCAGTACTTC

v_gene: TRBV10-2
d_gene: -
j_gene: TRBJ1-1
abundance: -
CDR3aa: CASSASNTEAFF
CDR3nt: TGCGCCAGCAGTGCGTCCAACACTGAAGCTTTCTTT

v_gene: TRBV12-5
d_gene: -
j_gene: TRBJ2-7
abundance: -
CDR3aa: CASGFGYEQYF
CDR3nt: TGTGCTAGTGGTTTCGGCTACGAGCAGTACTTC

v_gene: TRBV7-2
d_gene: -
j_gene: TRBJ2-3
abundance: -
CDR3aa: CASSLAGGPSTDTQYF
CDR3nt: TGTGCCAGCAGCTTAGCGGGGGGGCCGTCGACAGATACGCAGTATTTT

v_gene: TRBV6-5
d_gene: -
j_gene: TRBJ2-7
abundance: -
CDR3aa: CASRGGQTSYEQYF
CDR3nt: TGTGCCAGCAGGGGGGGGCAGACCTCCTACGAGCAGTACTTC

v_gene: TRBV2
d_gene: -
j_gene: TRBJ2-7
abundance: -
CDR3aa: CASRPSYSSYEQYF
CDR3nt: TGTGCCAGCAGACCCAGCTATAGCTCCTACGAGCAGTACTTC

v_gene: TRBV7-2
d_gene: -
j_gene: TRBJ1-2
abundance: -
CDR3aa: CAFPRGRGGYTF
CDR3nt: TGTGCCTTCCCTCGGGGGCGTGGTGGCTACACCTTC

v_gene: TRBV5-1
d_gene: TRBD1
j_gene: TRBJ1-1
abundance: -
CDR3aa: CATKTGINTEAFF
CDR3nt: TGCGCCACCAAGACAGGGATCAACACTGAAGCTTTCTTT

v_gene: TRBV5-8
d_gene: -
j_gene: TRBJ2-2
abundance: -
CDR3aa: CASSVWTDTGELFF
CDR3nt: TGTGCCAGCAGCGTGTGGACTGACACCGGGGAGCTGTTTTTT

v_gene: TRBV7-9
d_gene: -
j_gene: TRBJ2-7
abundance: -
CDR3aa: CASGWGYEQYF
CDR3nt: TGTGCCAGCGGGTGGGGCTACGAGCAGTACTTC

v_gene: TRBV27
d_gene: -
j_gene: TRBJ1-6
abundance: few
CDR3aa: CASGDRMTPLHF
CDR3nt: TGTGCCAGCGGCGACAGGATGACACCCCTCCACTTT

v_gene: TRBV30
d_gene: -
j_gene: TRBJ2-7
abundance: few
CDR3aa: CAWSVGGGSYEQYF
CDR3nt: TGTGCCTGGAGTGTAGGGGGGGGGTCCTACGAGCAGTACTTC

v_gene: TRBV9
d_gene: -
j_gene: TRBJ1-4
abundance: -
CDR3aa: CASSGGGTTNEKLFF
CDR3nt: TGTGCCAGCAGCGGTGGTGGGACAACTAATGAAAAACTGTTTTTT

v_gene: TRBV29-1
d_gene: TRBD1
j_gene: TRBJ2-7
abundance: once
CDR3aa: CSVPGTGLYEQYF
CDR3nt: TGCAGCGTTCCCGGGACAGGGCTCTACGAGCAGTACTTC

v_gene: TRBV5-5
d_gene: -
j_gene: TRBJ2-1
abundance: -
CDR3aa: CASSSGLPSYNEQFF
CDR3nt: TGTGCCAGCAGCTCGGGCCTCCCTTCCTACAATGAGCAGTTCTTC

v_gene: TRBV10-1
d_gene: TRBD2
j_gene: TRBJ2-2
abundance: -
CDR3aa: CASSEKTSGGPNTGELFF
CDR3nt: TGCGCCAGCAGTGAAAAGACTAGCGGGGGGCCGAACACCGGGGAGCTGTTTTTT

v_gene: TRBV18
d_gene: -
j_gene: TRBJ2-7
abundance: -
CDR3aa: CASSAVHEQYF
CDR3nt: TGTGCCAGCTCAGCGGTCCACGAGCAGTACTTC

v_gene: TRBV30
d_gene: -
j_gene: TRBJ2-4
abundance: -
CDR3aa: CAWSPGLAKNIQYF
CDR3nt: TGTGCCTGGAGTCCAGGACTAGCCAAAAACATTCAGTACTTC

v_gene: TRBV6-5
d_gene: -
j_gene: TRBJ1-2
abundance: -
CDR3aa: CASSYSTTIPNYGYTF
CDR3nt: TGTGCCAGCAGTTACTCGACCACAATCCCTAACTATGGCTACACCTTC

v_gene: TRBV19
d_gene: TRBD2
j_gene: TRBJ2-2
abundance: -
CDR3aa: CASSIGGGGAVGTGELFF
CDR3nt: TGTGCCAGTAGTATAGGTGGCGGGGGGGCCGTCGGGACCGGGGAGCTGTTTTTT

v_gene: TRBV6-5
d_gene: TRBD1
j_gene: TRBJ1-5
abundance: -
CDR3aa: CASRGTDSNQPQHF
CDR3nt: TGTGCCAGCAGAGGGACAGATAGCAATCAGCCCCAGCATTTT

v_gene: TRBV5-1
d_gene: -
j_gene: TRBJ1-1
abundance: once
CDR3aa: CASSVRPENTEAFF
CDR3nt: TGCGCCAGCAGCGTACGGCCAGAGAACACTGAAGCTTTCTTT

v_gene: TRBV7-9
d_gene: TRBD2
j_gene: TRBJ2-1
abundance: -
CDR3aa: CASSPGTSGGLPFF
CDR3nt: TGTGCCAGCAGCCCCGGGACTAGCGGGGGCCTCCCGTTCTTC

v_gene: TRBV7-9
d_gene: -
j_gene: TRBJ1-1
abundance: -
CDR3aa: CATGRMNTEAFF
CDR3nt: TGTGCCACAGGGCGCATGAACACTGAAGCTTTCTTT

v_gene: TRBV4-1
d_gene: -
j_gene: TRBJ2-2
abundance: -
CDR3aa: CASSQGRGYTGELFF
CDR3nt: TGCGCCAGCAGCCAAGGAAGGGGATACACCGGGGAGCTGTTTTTT

v_gene: TRBV5-6
d_gene: TRBD2
j_gene: TRBJ2-3
abundance: -
CDR3aa: CASSFTGGQDTQYF
CDR3nt: TGTGCCAGCAGCTTTACGGGGGGGCAGGATACGCAGTATTTT

v_gene: TRBV5-1
d_gene: -
j_gene: TRBJ2-5
abundance: -
CDR3aa: CASSLARAEETQYF
CDR3nt: TGCGCCAGCAGCTTGGCCCGGGCAGAAGAGACCCAGTACTTC

v_gene: TRBV5-1
d_gene: -
j_gene: TRBJ2-2
abundance: -
CDR3aa: CASSLWTNANTGELFF
CDR3nt: TGCGCCAGCAGCTTGTGGACCAATGCGAACACCGGGGAGCTGTTTTTT

v_gene: TRBV5-1
d_gene: TRBD1
j_gene: TRBJ1-2
abundance: -
CDR3aa: CASRLGQANYGYTF
CDR3nt: TGCGCCAGCAGACTAGGACAGGCCAACTATGGCTACACCTTC

v_gene: TRBV19
d_gene: TRBD2
j_gene: TRBJ2-5
abundance: -
CDR3aa: CAAGGGETQYF
CDR3nt: TGTGCCGCTGGGGGGGGAGAGACCCAGTACTTC

v_gene: TRBV15
d_gene: TRBD1
j_gene: TRBJ1-1
abundance: -
CDR3aa: CATSKGGQGMNTEAFF
CDR3nt: TGTGCCACCAGCAAAGGGGGACAGGGGATGAACACTGAAGCTTTCTTT

v_gene: TRBV10-1
d_gene: -
j_gene: TRBJ2-2
abundance: -
CDR3aa: CASSEGTANTGELFF
CDR3nt: TGCGCCAGCAGTGAGGGGACGGCGAACACCGGGGAGCTGTTTTTT

v_gene: TRBV19
d_gene: -
j_gene: TRBJ2-1
abundance: -
CDR3aa: CASRDLQGTFNEQFF
CDR3nt: TGTGCCAGTAGAGACCTCCAGGGGACTTTCAATGAGCAGTTCTTC

v_gene: TRBV4-2
d_gene: -
j_gene: TRBJ1-3
abundance: -
CDR3aa: CASSQKAEGNSGNTIYF
CDR3nt: TGTGCCAGCAGCCAAAAGGCCGAGGGGAACTCTGGAAACACCATATATTTT

v_gene: TRBV6-6
d_gene: -
j_gene: TRBJ2-1
abundance: -
CDR3aa: CASSYSMAGGNNEQFF
CDR3nt: TGTGCCAGCAGTTACTCGATGGCTGGAGGGAACAATGAGCAGTTCTTC

v_gene: TRBV18
d_gene: -
j_gene: TRBJ2-7
abundance: -
CDR3aa: CASSPRDGLSYEQYF
CDR3nt: TGTGCCAGCTCACCACGGGACGGGCTCTCCTACGAGCAGTACTTC

v_gene: TRBV25-1
d_gene: -
j_gene: TRBJ2-7
abundance: -
CDR3aa: CASSDAEGLAYEQYF
CDR3nt: TGTGCCAGCAGTGACGCCGAGGGGCTCGCCTACGAGCAGTACTTC

v_gene: TRBV4-1
d_gene: -
j_gene: TRBJ2-1
abundance: -
CDR3aa: CASSQARYNEQFF
CDR3nt: TGCGCCAGCAGCCAAGCCCGGTACAATGAGCAGTTCTTC

v_gene: TRBV5-4
d_gene: -
j_gene: TRBJ1-4
abundance: few
CDR3aa: CASSLVAGSGEKLFF
CDR3nt: TGTGCCAGCAGCTTGGTGGCAGGGAGTGGAGAAAAACTGTTTTTT

v_gene: TRBV6-1
d_gene: -
j_gene: TRBJ2-1
abundance: -
CDR3aa: CASSDTGGNNEQFF
CDR3nt: TGTGCCAGCAGTGATACCGGGGGCAACAATGAGCAGTTCTTC

v_gene: TRBV5-1
d_gene: -
j_gene: TRBJ1-5
abundance: -
CDR3aa: CASSPGTDNQPQHF
CDR3nt: TGCGCCAGCAGCCCCGGGACTGACAATCAGCCCCAGCATTTT

v_gene: TRBV2
d_gene: -
j_gene: TRBJ2-2
abundance: -
CDR3aa: CASSRPTGELFF
CDR3nt: TGTGCCAGCAGTCGGCCCACCGGGGAGCTGTTTTTT

v_gene: TRBV29-1
d_gene: -
j_gene: TRBJ2-7
abundance: -
CDR3aa: CSVVSSPRGTYEQYF
CDR3nt: TGCAGCGTTGTTTCTTCCCCCCGGGGAACCTACGAGCAGTACTTC

v_gene: TRBV7-9
d_gene: -
j_gene: TRBJ1-4
abundance: few
CDR3aa: CASSRVENEKLFF
CDR3nt: TGTGCCAGCAGCCGAGTGGAAAATGAAAAACTGTTTTTT

v_gene: TRBV4-1
d_gene: -
j_gene: TRBJ1-2
abundance: -
CDR3aa: CASSQDEVRGYGYTF
CDR3nt: TGCGCCAGCAGCCAAGATGAGGTCAGGGGCTATGGCTACACCTTC

v_gene: TRBV7-9
d_gene: TRBD1
j_gene: TRBJ2-5
abundance: -
CDR3aa: CASSLDRGRRETQYF
CDR3nt: TGTGCCAGCAGCCTCGACAGGGGGCGACGCGAGACCCAGTACTTC

v_gene: TRBV6-7
d_gene: -
j_gene: TRBJ2-7
abundance: -
CDR3aa: CASIPRGGSGYEQYF
CDR3nt: TGTGCCAGCATTCCCCGTGGGGGGAGCGGGTACGAGCAGTACTTC